This is a list of T cell receptor beta chains from one sample in a study of blood T cell repertoires in COVID-19. Using immunoSEQ multiplex PCR, the repertoire was profiled, and TCRdb retains in-frame clones only, with some absent. The sample holds about 490,000 clones, approximately 85% seen once. Sequencing used peripheral blood. These receptors were obtained from a human donor in a cohort sampled during active COVID-19. Each CDR3 is given with its conserved first and last residue. Each record gives: J gene, D gene, clone size, V gene, CDR3 DNA, CDR3 protein. The D gene is left open where the match is weak. Clone sizes are given selectively: once, few, many, or a class where the clone is expanded.

j_gene: TRBJ2-7; d_gene: -; abundance: -; v_gene: TRBV7-9; CDR3nt: TGTGCCAGCAGCCTCGGACAGCTATACGAGCAGTACTTC; CDR3aa: CASSLGQLYEQYF
j_gene: TRBJ1-5; d_gene: TRBD1; abundance: -; v_gene: TRBV6-2/TRBV6-3; CDR3nt: TGTGCCAGCAGTGGCGGGACAGGGCGTCAGCCCCAGCATTTT; CDR3aa: CASSGGTGRQPQHF
j_gene: TRBJ1-2; d_gene: -; abundance: -; v_gene: TRBV30; CDR3nt: TGTGCCTGGAACGTCAGACAGACCATTCACACCTTC; CDR3aa: CAWNVRQTIHTF
j_gene: TRBJ2-5; d_gene: -; abundance: -; v_gene: TRBV11-2; CDR3nt: TGTGCCAGCACCCTCGGGTCCAGCGTCTGGGAGACCCAGTACTTC; CDR3aa: CASTLGSSVWETQYF
j_gene: TRBJ2-5; d_gene: -; abundance: -; v_gene: TRBV9; CDR3nt: TGTGCCAGCAGCCCGAGCCCTCAAGAGACCCAGTACTTC; CDR3aa: CASSPSPQETQYF
j_gene: TRBJ2-1; d_gene: TRBD2; abundance: many; v_gene: TRBV7-8; CDR3nt: TGTGCCAGCAGCTTAGCTAGGGGAGGGTCCTACAATGAGCAGTTCTTC; CDR3aa: CASSLARGGSYNEQFF
j_gene: TRBJ2-1; d_gene: -; abundance: -; v_gene: TRBV19; CDR3nt: TGTGCCAGTAGTACCTCGTTCAATGAGCAGTTCTTC; CDR3aa: CASSTSFNEQFF
j_gene: TRBJ2-1; d_gene: TRBD1; abundance: -; v_gene: TRBV5-1; CDR3nt: TGCGCCAGCAGCTTGGTGAGGACAGGGGGCTACAATGAGCAGTTCTTC; CDR3aa: CASSLVRTGGYNEQFF
j_gene: TRBJ2-2; d_gene: -; abundance: -; v_gene: TRBV11-3; CDR3nt: TGTGCCAGCAGTGGAGCGAACACCGGGGAGCTGTTTTTT; CDR3aa: CASSGANTGELFF
j_gene: TRBJ1-5; d_gene: -; abundance: -; v_gene: TRBV2; CDR3nt: TGTGCCAGCAGACCCACGGTGAGCAATCAGCCCCAGCATTTT; CDR3aa: CASRPTVSNQPQHF
j_gene: TRBJ2-1; d_gene: -; abundance: -; v_gene: TRBV4-2; CDR3nt: TGTGCCAGCAGCCAAGACGCAGCGGACTCCTACAATGAGCAGTTCTTC; CDR3aa: CASSQDAADSYNEQFF
j_gene: TRBJ1-2; d_gene: -; abundance: -; v_gene: TRBV7-2; CDR3nt: TGTGCCAGCAGCTTAGCCGGGGTGCCGGGTGGCTACACCTTC; CDR3aa: CASSLAGVPGGYTF
j_gene: TRBJ1-2; d_gene: -; abundance: -; v_gene: TRBV29-1; CDR3nt: TGCAGCGTGGGGATGACAGGATCCTATGGCTACACCTTC; CDR3aa: CSVGMTGSYGYTF
j_gene: TRBJ2-7; d_gene: TRBD2; abundance: once; v_gene: TRBV4-3; CDR3nt: TGCGCCAGCAGCCCCCGTAGCGGGAACTACGAGCAGTACTTC; CDR3aa: CASSPRSGNYEQYF
j_gene: TRBJ2-3; d_gene: TRBD2; abundance: -; v_gene: TRBV6-2/TRBV6-3; CDR3nt: TGTGCCAGCAGCCGCGGGACTAGCGGGTGGCTCACAGATACGCAGTATTTT; CDR3aa: CASSRGTSGWLTDTQYF
j_gene: TRBJ2-3; d_gene: -; abundance: -; v_gene: TRBV7-2; CDR3nt: TGTGCCAGCACCTCGGGAGATACGCAGTATTTT; CDR3aa: CASTSGDTQYF
j_gene: TRBJ2-1; d_gene: TRBD2; abundance: -; v_gene: TRBV7-3; CDR3nt: TGTGCCAGCAGCTCAAACCGGGGACTAGCGGGAGGTTACAATGAGCAGTTCTTC; CDR3aa: CASSSNRGLAGGYNEQFF
j_gene: TRBJ2-1; d_gene: TRBD2; abundance: -; v_gene: TRBV11-3; CDR3nt: TGTGCCAGCAGCTTAAACCGTCGTAGCGTAGCGGGCTCCCACAATGAGCAGTTCTTC; CDR3aa: CASSLNRRSVAGSHNEQFF
j_gene: TRBJ2-7; d_gene: -; abundance: -; v_gene: TRBV7-9; CDR3nt: TGTGCCAGCAGCTTATTATCGGGATGGGCGGAGGAGCAGTACTTC; CDR3aa: CASSLLSGWAEEQYF
j_gene: TRBJ2-2; d_gene: -; abundance: -; v_gene: TRBV7-7; CDR3nt: TGTGCTAGCAGCCGCATACAGGGCACCGGGGAGCTGTTTTTT; CDR3aa: CASSRIQGTGELFF
j_gene: TRBJ2-1; d_gene: TRBD1; abundance: -; v_gene: TRBV24-1; CDR3nt: TGTGCCACCAGTGTCGTAGGGGGCGGGTACAATGAGCAGTTCTTC; CDR3aa: CATSVVGGGYNEQFF
j_gene: TRBJ1-2; d_gene: -; abundance: -; v_gene: TRBV28; CDR3nt: TGTGCCAGCAGTTTAACGATAGGGGTGGATGGCTACACCTTC; CDR3aa: CASSLTIGVDGYTF
j_gene: TRBJ2-7; d_gene: TRBD2; abundance: -; v_gene: TRBV30; CDR3nt: TGTGCCGGAAACGGGGGGGGGTACGAGCAGTACTTC; CDR3aa: CAGNGGGYEQYF
j_gene: TRBJ1-2; d_gene: TRBD1; abundance: -; v_gene: TRBV28; CDR3nt: TGTGCCAGCAGTTCTAATCAGGGGGCGGTTCGTTATGACTATGGCTACACCTTC; CDR3aa: CASSSNQGAVRYDYGYTF
j_gene: TRBJ2-3; d_gene: -; abundance: -; v_gene: TRBV9; CDR3nt: TGTGCCAGCAGCGCTGAGGGCGGTAGCACAGATACGCAGTATTTT; CDR3aa: CASSAEGGSTDTQYF
j_gene: TRBJ1-3; d_gene: -; abundance: few; v_gene: TRBV7-2; CDR3nt: TGTGCCAGCAGCCCCCAACAGGGATCCGGAAACACCATATATTTT; CDR3aa: CASSPQQGSGNTIYF
j_gene: TRBJ2-1; d_gene: -; abundance: -; v_gene: TRBV9; CDR3nt: TGTGCCAGCAGCCCCGATAGTCTTGATGAGCAGTTCTTC; CDR3aa: CASSPDSLDEQFF